A selection of T cell receptor beta chains follows, all from one sample in a study of PD-L1 blockade in urothelial cancer. TCRdb keeps only in-frame clones here, not all; method: immunoSEQ multiplex PCR. This sample has about 63,000 clones, with 75% to 85% found just once. This specimen was PBMCs, taken around atezolizumab (anti-PD-L1) treatment. The source of these receptors is a man aged 65 to 79 with urothelial cancer. Each CDR3 is given with its conserved first and last residue.

TRBJ2-2 | TRBV5-1 | CASSLAPGGVVEGGELFF
TRBJ2-1 | TRBV5-4 | CASSGLAGSLSNEQFF
TRBJ1-4 | TRBV5-4 | CASSPGQGGGKLFF
TRBJ2-3 | TRBV6-1 | CASSADRGPTDTQYF
TRBJ2-7 | TRBV27 | CASSPIRTGVEQYF
TRBJ2-7 | TRBV27 | CASRTGGNEQYF
TRBJ2-7 | TRBV7-6 | CASSPGTGSYEQYF
TRBJ1-3 | TRBV6-1 | CASTAQVAGNTIYF
TRBJ1-2 | TRBV6-6 | CASSYLLGGQSGYTF
TRBJ2-7 | TRBV5-1 | CASSLTGTTNEQYF
TRBJ2-3 | TRBV19 | CATGDRVTDTQYF
TRBJ2-6 | TRBV2 | CASRQGSSGANVLTF
TRBJ1-6 | TRBV2 | CASSTGGWYNSPLHF
TRBJ1-1 | TRBV6-5 | CASRPLQGLGTEAFF
TRBJ2-7 | TRBV7-2 | CASSSTSGNYEQYF
TRBJ2-2 | TRBV11-2 | CASSLQDRNTGELFF
TRBJ2-5 | TRBV2 | CASSEDSEETQYF
TRBJ2-1 | TRBV11-3 | CASSPSGGNEGNEQFF
TRBJ1-1 | TRBV2 | CASRQGFVNTEAFF
TRBJ2-3 | TRBV5-1 | CASSNGQGGTDTQYF
TRBJ1-3 | TRBV6-5 | CASRPGRSGNTIYF
TRBJ2-3 | TRBV11-3 | CASSQGHSRYTQYF
TRBJ1-1 | TRBV29-1 | CSVDRNTEAFF
TRBJ2-3 | TRBV7-2 | CASSSDRVGTQYF
TRBJ1-5 | TRBV6-6 | CASSDTGTGYQPQHF
TRBJ2-5 | TRBV5-5 | CASSSGREETQYF
TRBJ2-7 | TRBV7-8 | CASSLGGQGYEQYF
TRBJ1-4 | TRBV19 | CASSIPRRGEKLFF
TRBJ1-5 | TRBV6-9 | CASRSPGANQPQHF
TRBJ2-1 | TRBV7-3 | CASSLTSGGTGADEQFF
TRBJ1-4 | TRBV2 | CASSSGTTLFF
TRBJ1-2 | TRBV7-2 | CASSSQTTGIYGYTF
TRBJ2-1 | TRBV5-1 | CASSHLAGGPSGEQFF
TRBJ2-2 | TRBV1 | CTSSPGGGTGELFF
TRBJ2-7 | TRBV11-2 | CASSLEPRGGHEQYF
TRBJ2-4 | TRBV28 | CASSAGAKNIQYF
TRBJ2-7 | TRBV11-2 | CASSSSSYEQYF
TRBJ1-6 | TRBV6-1 | CASIQGTSPLHF
TRBJ2-7 | TRBV6-6 | CASSPEGGRAYEQYF
TRBJ2-3 | TRBV19 | CASSMLVSTDTQYF
TRBJ1-2 | TRBV5-5 | CASSLEGIQSGGYTF
TRBJ2-5 | TRBV28 | CASSLGRGASQETQYF
TRBJ2-2 | TRBV11-2 | CASSPGFSETGELFF
TRBJ1-1 | TRBV19 | CASSKEGTPNTEAFF
TRBJ1-5 | TRBV7-2 | CASSRSNQPQHF
TRBJ1-1 | TRBV6-5 | CASSYSGSMNTEAFF
TRBJ1-5 | TRBV30 | CAWATGEGFSNQPQHF
TRBJ1-5 | TRBV5-5 | CASSLEQGDNQPQHF